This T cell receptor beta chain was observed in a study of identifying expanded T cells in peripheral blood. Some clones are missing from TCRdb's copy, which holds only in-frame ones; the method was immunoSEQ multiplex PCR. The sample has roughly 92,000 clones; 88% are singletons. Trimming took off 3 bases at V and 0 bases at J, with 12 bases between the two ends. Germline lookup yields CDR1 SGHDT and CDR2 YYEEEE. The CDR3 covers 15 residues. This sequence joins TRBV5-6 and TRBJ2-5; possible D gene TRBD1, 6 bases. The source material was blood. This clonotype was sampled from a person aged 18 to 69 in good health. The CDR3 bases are TGTGCCAGCAGCTCGGACAGACTGTACCAAGAGACCCAGTACTTC. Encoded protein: CASSSDRLYQETQYF.